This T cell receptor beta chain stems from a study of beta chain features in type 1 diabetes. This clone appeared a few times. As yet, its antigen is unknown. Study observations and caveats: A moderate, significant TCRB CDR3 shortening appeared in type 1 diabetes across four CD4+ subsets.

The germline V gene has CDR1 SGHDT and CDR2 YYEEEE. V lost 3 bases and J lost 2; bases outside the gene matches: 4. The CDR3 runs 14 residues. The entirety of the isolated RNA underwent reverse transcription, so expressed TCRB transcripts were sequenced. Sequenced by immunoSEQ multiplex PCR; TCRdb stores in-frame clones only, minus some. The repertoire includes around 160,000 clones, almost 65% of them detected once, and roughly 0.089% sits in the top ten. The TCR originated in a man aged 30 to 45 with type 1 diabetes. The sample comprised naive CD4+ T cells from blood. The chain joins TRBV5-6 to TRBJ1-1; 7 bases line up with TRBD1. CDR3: CASSWGQPNTEAFF. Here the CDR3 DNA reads TGTGCCAGCAGCTGGGGACAGCCAAACACTGAAGCTTTCTTT. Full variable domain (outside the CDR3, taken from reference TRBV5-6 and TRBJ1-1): DAGVTQSPTHLIKTRGQQVTLRCSPKSGHDTVSWYQQALGQGPQFIFQYYEEEERQRGNFPDRFSGHQFPNYSSELNVNALLLGDSALYLCASSWGQPNTEAFFGQGTRLTVV.